These 9 T cell receptor beta chains share one sample of origin, sequenced in a study of blood T cell repertoires in COVID-19. The data were produced by immunoSEQ multiplex PCR, yet TCRdb's version contains in-frame clones alone and is incomplete. The sample comprises about 300,000 clones, more than 70% of which are singletons, and under 6.5% rests with the top ten. Sequenced input: peripheral blood. The receptors originated from a man younger than 35 who had recovered from COVID-19.

This clone has just a few counts. The chain carries TRBV13 and TRBJ2-7; TRBD1 agrees at 12 bases. J gave up 7 bases and V 5 bases, and 12 bases lay outside the gene matches. This CDR3 is built from 16 residues. CDR1 PRHDT and CDR2 FYEKMQ come from the germline V gene (reference sequence). In DNA form, the CDR3 reads TGTGCCAGCAGCAAGTCCCCGGGACAGGGGGCGCGGGAGCAGTACTTC. Its protein product is CASSKSPGQGAREQYF. Full variable domain (missing parts from reference TRBV13 and TRBJ2-7): AAGVIQSPRHLIKEKRETATLKCYPIPRHDTVYWYQQGPGQDPQFLISFYEKMQSDKGSIPDRFSAQQFSDYHSELNMSSLELGDSALYFCASSKSPGQGAREQYFGPGTRLTVT.

The chain is built from TRBV29-1 and TRBJ2-7, with 7 positions matching TRBD1. This CDR3 is 14 amino acids long. V trimming: 0 bases; J trimming: 0 bases; junction bases outside the gene matches: 2. Germline-derived CDR1 and CDR2 are SQVTM and ANQGSEA. The CDR3 spells CSVEEGTDSYEQYF. The DNA of the CDR3 is TGCAGCGTTGAAGAGGGGACAGACTCCTACGAGCAGTACTTC.

The rearrangement uses TRBV7-2 and TRBJ2-1; a possible D gene is TRBD2 (6 bases). V dropped 5 bases and J dropped 7 bases, with 15 bases sitting between them. Germline V gene lookup returns CDR1 SGHTA and CDR2 FQGNSA. The CDR3 runs to 14 residues. DNA for the CDR3: TGTGCCAGCAGCCCCCCGGGACTCGGGAATGAGCAGTTCTTC. It codes for CASSPPGLGNEQFF. The variable domain in full, with the rest retrieved from reference TRBV7-2 and TRBJ2-1, is GAGVSQSPSNKVTEKGKDVELRCDPISGHTALYWYRQSLGQGLEFLIYFQGNSAPDKSGLPSDRFSAERTGGSVSTLTIQRTQQEDSAVYLCASSPPGLGNEQFFGPGTRLTVL.

In nucleotides, the CDR3 is TGCAGCGCAGCAGGGAAGAACACTGAAGCTTTCTTT. It specifies CSAAGKNTEAFF. The chain links TRBV29-1 to TRBJ1-1; weak D call: TRBD1 (5 bases). The CDR3 consists of 12 residues. CDR1 SQVTM and CDR2 ANQGSEA come from the germline V gene. Trimming took off 7 bases at V and 1 base at J, with 10 bases between the two ends.

The genes are TRBV6-1 and TRBJ2-7; a weak D match, TRBD1 (5 bases). With 3 bases removed from V and 1 base from J, the gap between germline ends came to 10 bases. In germline, CDR1 is MNHNS, CDR2 SASEGT. The CDR3 totals 14 residues. This CDR3 reads CASSDQGISYEQYF. CDR3 coding DNA: TGTGCCAGCAGTGATCAGGGTATTTCCTACGAGCAGTACTTC.

About this clone itself: Other nucleotide sequences from this sample produce the same CDR3. The J gene is TRBJ2-2, the V gene TRBV7-6, with D possibly being TRBD2 (5 bases). The CDR3 loop spans 15 amino acids. The V gene lost 1 base and the J gene lost 0 bases, with 6 bases spanning the gap. Looked up from germline, CDR1 is SGHVS and CDR2 is FNYEAQ. The CDR3 region is CASSLGGSNTGELFF. In DNA, the CDR3 is TGTGCCAGCAGCTTAGGAGGGTCGAACACCGGGGAGCTGTTTTTT.

The chain uses TRBV10-3 and TRBJ1-4; 7 positions match TRBD1. The CDR3 covers 14 residues. Trimming at V came to 10 bases and at J to 5 bases, leaving 10 bases not matched to a gene. The germline gives CDR1 ENHRY, CDR2 SYGVKD. CDR3 in amino acids: CATRDRAANEKLFF. CDR3 DNA: TGTGCCACCCGTGACAGGGCAGCCAATGAAAAACTGTTTTTT.

This clone was observed a few times. The chain links TRBV19 to TRBJ1-1, with 9 bases identical to TRBD1. Germline assignment: CDR1 LNHDA and CDR2 SQIVND (reference sequence). The CDR3 has 16 amino acids. The J segment lost 6 bases and the V segment lost 5 bases, leaving 13 bases of the junction unmatched. This CDR3 is CASSEREGTGSSEAFF. The CDR3, as DNA: TGTGCCAGTAGTGAGCGGGAGGGGACAGGGTCTTCTGAAGCTTTCTTT. Filled out from reference TRBV19 and TRBJ1-1, the complete variable domain reads DGGITQSPKYLFRKEGQNVTLSCEQNLNHDAMYWYRQDPGQGLRLIYYSQIVNDFQKGDIAEGYSVSREKKESFPLTVTSAQKNPTAFYLCASSEREGTGSSEAFFGQGTRLTVV.

The chain recombines TRBV27 with TRBJ2-1; D unresolved. This CDR3 region has 13 residues. V lost 4 bases, J lost 9 bases, and 13 bases lay in between. Germline CDR1 and CDR2: MNHEY and SMNVEV (reference sequence). The CDR3 is CASSWAHPSEQFF. CDR3 bases: TGTGCCAGCAGTTGGGCCCACCCCAGTGAGCAGTTCTTC.